This T cell receptor (beta chain) was identified during a study of blood T cell repertoires in COVID-19. The overall study: Samples of COVID-19 (acute and convalescent) were obtained from the United States, Italy and Spain. T cells, B-cell-depleted T cells, or PBMCs provided the cDNA or gDNA that served as material.

V shed 4 bases, J shed 5 bases, and the junction held 8 bases outside the gene matches. Germline V gene data show CDR1 as KGHDR and CDR2 as SFDVKD. This CDR3 comprises 15 residues. In the authors' methods: Reference gene primer amplification gave nucleated cell count estimates. Profiled with immunoSEQ multiplex PCR; TCRdb holds only in-frame clones, not every one. The DNA gave D and trimming, while V, J and clone size come from that table. The sample shows hundreds of thousands of clones, approximately 86% of them seen only once. The material sequenced was peripheral blood. The chain employs TRBV24-1 and TRBJ2-5, with 8 bases matching TRBD1. The clonotype was recovered from a woman aged 60-75 years who had recovered from COVID-19. CDR3 in DNA: TGTGCCACCAGTGACCTGGACAGGGCAGGGGAGACCCAGTACTTC. Amino acid sequence: CATSDLDRAGETQYF.